The clone carrying this T cell receptor (beta chain) was counted at least ten times. Time point defined: pre-sensitization, week 0. Treatment given: therapeutic diphenylcyclopropenone sensitization with weekly scalp DPC. This entry comes from a study of human T cells and chemical hapten exposure. This CDR3 has 15 amino acids. Trimming took 4 bases from V and 5 from J; bases not matched to a gene: 10. MiXCR, run by TCRdb on the RACE reads, gives a single entry per CDR3 protein. The sample carries approximately 100,000 distinct CDR3 sequences, around 12% recorded once. V is TRBV12-3 or TRBV12-4 and J is TRBJ2-7; 8 nucleotides match TRBD2. The clonotype comes from a woman aged 50 to 60 with alopecia areata. Some clones in this sample may be carry-over from other donors' samples. Specimen: whole blood, collected in connection with sensitization to the hapten diphenylcyclopropenone (DPC). CDR3: CASSSVQGLGDEQYF. For the CDR3, the DNA is TGTGCCAGCAGTTCCGTACAGGGACTAGGGGACGAGCAGTACTTC.